This T cell receptor (beta chain) was identified in a study of control samples from healthy donors and cancer patients. Germline V gives CDR1 LNHDA, CDR2 SQIVND (reference sequence). V was clipped by 5 bases and J by 0 bases; unmatched bases: 7. The CDR3 consists of 16 residues. Measured with immunoSEQ multiplex PCR; TCRdb has only the in-frame clones, and not every one. The sample lists around 120,000 clones, 85% to 95% seen once, with about 2.8% in the top ten. This receptor was obtained from a young man in good health. Material for sequencing was blood. This chain connects TRBV19 to TRBJ1-5, with 7 bases that match TRBD1. CDR3: CASSATGIYSNQPQHF. The CDR3 coding sequence is TGTGCCAGTAGTGCGACAGGGATTTATAGCAATCAGCCCCAGCATTTT.